This T cell receptor (beta chain) was documented in a study of CD8 T cells in ankylosing spondylitis. Study-wide points: Clones linked to the disease showed a CD8+ phenotype. They occurred at relatively low frequencies in peripheral blood. Significant enrichment of disease-linked clones was reported in matched ankylosing spondylitis synovial fluid. Characteristic, it appeared, of ankylosing spondylitis blood was a TCR beta motif of several highly homologous variants. A subset of motif variants has previously been described in the synovial fluid and blood of reactive arthritis.

Construction of TCR beta libraries was performed using quantitative 5'-RACE with molecular barcodes. In TCRdb, the 5' RACE reads were re-called with MiXCR into one record per CDR3 protein. This sample carries 800,000 to 900,000 distinct CDR3 sequences, approximately 12% of them seen once, and the ten largest clones take approximately 0.51%. The ends were cut back, 7 bases at V and 3 bases at J, with 22 bases in the middle. The CDR3 totals 16 residues. Germline V gene lookup returns CDR1 SGHRS and CDR2 YFSETQ. Note on this clonotype: Its specificity is not known.

The chain employs TRBV5-1 and TRBJ1-1; a possible D gene is TRBD1 (5 bases). Sequenced input: blood, either unsorted or a sorted T cell fraction (not recorded which). This TCR was sampled from a male donor with ankylosing spondylitis. CDR3 sequence (DNA): TGCGCCAGCGCCCCGGGGGACTGGGGAAGATACACTGAAGCTTTCTTT. Translated: CASAPGDWGRYTEAFF. Using reference TRBV5-1 and TRBJ1-1 for the parts outside the CDR3, the full variable domain is KAGVTQTPRYLIKTRGQQVTLSCSPISGHRSVSWYQQTPGQGLQFLFEYFSETQRNKGNFPGRFSGRQFSNSRSEMNVSTLELGDSALYLCASAPGDWGRYTEAFFGQGTRLTVV.